This entry describes one TCR beta chain. Its antigen is unidentified. This entry belongs to a study of T cell responses to AZD1222 COVID-19 vaccine. Study-level results: Nearly half of spike-specific TCRs reportedly target unmutated variant regions.

Germline-derived CDR1 and CDR2 are SGHTS and YDEGEE. The CDR3 is 16 residues long. Trimming took 4 bases from V and 2 from J; bases not matched to a gene: 8. Assay: immunoSEQ multiplex PCR; the TCRdb copy retains only in-frame clones and omits some. The sample consists of roughly 160,000 clones, roughly 88% of them appearing once. The chain has TRBV5-8 and TRBJ2-2, with 7 bases fitting TRBD1. Sequences were derived from peripheral blood, sampled 28 days after the second AZD1222 dose. The sequence was collected from an adult who received the AZD1222 COVID-19 vaccine. The CDR3 is CASSRRTGLNTGELFF. CDR3 bases: TGTGCCAGCAGCAGACGGACAGGATTAAACACCGGGGAGCTGTTTTTT.